Shown below are 10 T cell receptor beta chains from a single sample sequenced in a study of blood T cell repertoires in COVID-19. The repertoire was sequenced with immunoSEQ multiplex PCR; TCRdb's copy has only in-frame clones and lacks some. The sample has roughly 90,000 clones, about 80% seen once. The sequenced sample consisted of peripheral blood. Source of these receptors: a human donor in a cohort sampled during active COVID-19.

This sequence joins TRBV27 and TRBJ1-4, with D possibly matching TRBD1 (6 bases). Deletions cut 4 bases from V and 5 bases from J, with 17 bases between. The CDR3 has 16 residues. CDR1 MNHEY and CDR2 SMNVEV come from the germline V gene (reference sequence). The CDR3 loop is CASSSKPGVTNEKLFF. CDR3 in DNA: TGTGCCAGCAGTTCCAAACCAGGGGTTACGAATGAAAAACTGTTTTTT.

The V and J genes are TRBV28 and TRBJ2-7; the D gene is possibly TRBD1 (5 bases). CDR1 and CDR2 from the germline V gene are MDHEN and SYDVKM. V lost 5 bases, J lost 2 bases, and 16 bases lay in between. The length of the CDR3 is 15 residues. DNA for the CDR3: TGTGCCAGCAGTAGCCCCGGACAAGAACCCTACGAGCAGTACTTC. Amino acids: CASSSPGQEPYEQYF.

This chain uses TRBV12-3 or TRBV12-4 with TRBJ2-1; D is undetermined. Trimming took 5 bases from V and 5 from J, leaving 7 bases between them. The CDR3 sequence is 12 residues long. The CDR3 here is CASSPRHNEQFF. In DNA, the CDR3 is TGTGCCAGCAGTCCGCGCCACAATGAGCAGTTCTTC.

The rearrangement links TRBV7-9 to TRBJ2-6, with 8 bases aligning to TRBD1. V gave up 1 base and J gave up 0 bases; unmatched junction bases: 5. The length of the CDR3 is 18 residues. Germline values: CDR1 SEHNR, CDR2 FQNEAQ (reference sequence). CDR3 in amino acids: CASSLVGTGFSGANVLTF. The DNA of the CDR3 is TGTGCCAGCAGCTTAGTGGGGACAGGCTTCTCTGGGGCCAACGTCCTGACTTTC.

This sequence joins TRBV28 and TRBJ1-1; 10 bases are a match to TRBD1. V trimming: 3 bases; J trimming: 5 bases; junction bases outside the gene matches: 9. This CDR3 is built from 16 residues. The germline gives CDR1 MDHEN, CDR2 SYDVKM. CDR3 coding DNA: TGTGCCAGCAGTTTCAAGACAGGGGGCGCTAGAACTGAAGCTTTCTTT. This codes for CASSFKTGGARTEAFF.

In this sample, this clone turned up a few times. CDR3 in amino acids: CASTKSSGRTDTQYF. In DNA, the CDR3 is TGTGCCAGTACCAAGTCTAGCGGGAGAACAGATACGCAGTATTTT. The chain is built from TRBV19 and TRBJ2-3, with 10 bases matching TRBD2. The CDR3 sequence is 15 residues long. The junction had 7 bases not matched to a gene; V was cut back by 7 bases and J by 3 bases. Per the germline V gene, CDR1 is LNHDA and CDR2 is SQIVND (reference sequence). Drawing the rest from reference TRBV19 and TRBJ2-3, the complete variable domain is DGGITQSPKYLFRKEGQNVTLSCEQNLNHDAMYWYRQDPGQGLRLIYYSQIVNDFQKGDIAEGYSVSREKKESFPLTVTSAQKNPTAFYLCASTKSSGRTDTQYFGPGTRLTVL.

The chain links TRBV3-1 (or the pseudogene TRBV3-2) to TRBJ2-2, with D uncertain. Germline V gene lookup returns CDR1 LGHDT and CDR2 YNNKEL (reference sequence). V gave up 2 bases and J gave up 6 bases, with 7 bases separating them. The CDR3 consists of 13 residues. This CDR3 is CASSQTTAGELFF. The CDR3 region has the DNA TGTGCCAGCAGCCAAACTACCGCCGGGGAGCTGTTTTTT.

The rearrangement uses TRBV4-1 and TRBJ2-1; 12 bases map to TRBD2. The CDR3 covers 17 residues. CDR1 is MGHRA and CDR2 is YSYEKL in the germline V gene. With 4 bases clipped from V and 1 base from J, the junction kept 5 bases outside the gene matches. CDR3 DNA sequence: TGCGCCAGCAGCCGAGACGGACTAGCGGGATCCTACAATGAGCAGTTCTTC. As protein: CASSRDGLAGSYNEQFF.

This clone was detected a few times. The rearrangement joins TRBV6-5 to TRBJ2-1; 9 bases map to TRBD2. The V segment lost 2 bases and the J segment 3 bases; nucleotides outside the gene matches: 2. This CDR3 comprises 15 residues. CDR1 is MNHEY, CDR2 SVGAGI, per germline. The CDR3 bases are TGTGCCAGCAGTTACGGCGGGGGGGGCTACAATGAGCAGTTCTTC. Translated: CASSYGGGGYNEQFF.

This clone was recorded a few times. This chain connects TRBV30 to TRBJ1-1; D unclear. Trimming took 0 bases from V and 0 from J, leaving 8 bases between them. The CDR3 is made up of 14 amino acids. Germline lookup yields CDR1 GTSNPN and CDR2 SVGIG (reference sequence). The DNA of the CDR3 is TGTGCCTGGAGTGTCAACAGCTTGAACACTGAAGCTTTCTTT. Encoded protein: CAWSVNSLNTEAFF.